This entry lists 15 T cell receptor beta chains sequenced from one sample in a study of spatial heterogeneity in lung cancer. TCRdb reprocessed the 5' RACE reads with MiXCR, giving one entry per CDR3 protein. The sample has just over 25,000 distinct CDR3 sequences; roughly 13% are singletons. Time point: sample taken at primary tumor resection. Unsorted tumor, nontumor lung tissue or cryopreserved PBMC supplied the whole RNA. This specimen was PBMCs, taken at surgery. The receptor set was obtained from a female donor with early-stage non-small cell lung cancer.

The chain couples TRBV29-1 to TRBJ1-1; TRBD1 aligns across 11 bases. The CDR3 spans 14 residues. From germline, CDR1 is SQVTM and CDR2 ANQGSEA. Germline trimming cut 7 bases from V and 5 bases from J; bases unmatched to any gene: 9. CDR3 nucleotide sequence: TGCAGCGCTGGAGCGGGACAGGGGGGAACTGAAGCTTTCTTT. Its translation is CSAGAGQGGTEAFF.

This clonotype was counted ten times or more. The rearrangement links TRBV6-5 to TRBJ1-1; D may be TRBD1 (6 bases). Per the germline V gene, CDR1 is MNHEY and CDR2 is SVGAGI. The length of the CDR3 is 13 residues. The V end was cut by 7 bases, the J end by 3 bases, with 12 bases between. The chain's CDR3 is CASTRGADTEAFF. In DNA form, the CDR3 reads TGTGCCAGCACTCGGGGGGCCGACACTGAAGCTTTCTTT.

This clonotype was observed many times. The rearrangement uses TRBV10-3 and TRBJ2-4, with 9 positions matching TRBD1. Trimming took 7 bases from V and 7 from J; bases not matched to a gene: 8. The CDR3 loop spans 14 amino acids. Germline values: CDR1 ENHRY, CDR2 SYGVKD. CDR3 residues: CAITLGQGGNIQYF. Written as DNA, the CDR3 is TGTGCCATCACCCTGGGACAGGGAGGGAACATTCAGTACTTC.

This clonotype was counted many times. The J gene is TRBJ2-1, the V gene TRBV27; no reliable D call. This CDR3 contains 14 residues. Germline CDR1 and CDR2: MNHEY and SMNVEV (reference sequence). V was cut by 8 bases and J by 0 bases, with 11 bases left in between. As DNA, the CDR3 is TGTGCCAGCGCTTGGGCAGGCTCCTACAATGAGCAGTTCTTC. It codes for CASAWAGSYNEQFF.

This clonotype was counted between two and nine times. V is TRBV4-1 and J is TRBJ1-5; D gene ambiguous. Germline CDR1 and CDR2: MGHRA and YSYEKL. The CDR3 length is 16 residues. The V end was cut by 1 base, the J end by 2 bases, with 12 bases between. The chain's CDR3 is CASSQGRAFGNQPQHF. The CDR3 DNA is TGCGCCAGCAGCCAAGGGAGGGCATTCGGCAATCAGCCCCAGCATTTT.

This clonotype was seen ten or more times. The V gene is TRBV27, the J gene TRBJ1-5; D is possibly TRBD1 (5 bases). Germline V gene data show CDR1 as MNHEY and CDR2 as SMNVEV (reference sequence). This CDR3 has 15 amino acids. The germline V and J ends were trimmed by 3 bases and 3 bases, with 12 bases remaining between them. Written as DNA, the CDR3 is TGTGCCAGCAGTTTTGGGACCGGAACCAATCAGCCCCAGCATTTT. It yields the protein CASSFGTGTNQPQHF.

This clonotype was detected many times. The chain uses TRBV12-3 or TRBV12-4 and TRBJ1-1, with TRBD1 as a possible D gene (5 bases). V lost 3 bases and J lost 6, with 11 bases in between. The length of the CDR3 is 13 residues. The DNA of the CDR3 is TGTGCCAGCAGTTTTACAGGCGGGCCTGAAGCTTTCTTT. Its translation: CASSFTGGPEAFF.

The chain uses TRBV27 and TRBJ1-1, with 7 nucleotides matching TRBD1. The V gene end was trimmed by 6 bases and the J gene end by 3 bases; junction bases not matched to a gene: 4. This CDR3 has 13 residues. In germline, CDR1 is MNHEY, CDR2 SMNVEV (reference sequence). The CDR3 coding sequence is TGTGCCAGCAGGCGACAGGGCCACACTGAAGCTTTCTTT. This translates into CASRRQGHTEAFF.

This clonotype was detected many times. The chain carries TRBV7-8 and TRBJ2-1; 9 bases line up with TRBD1. The V and J ends lost 4 bases and 8 bases, in that order; junction bases with no gene match: 12. CDR3 length: 16 residues. Germline values: CDR1 SGHVS, CDR2 FQNEAQ. The CDR3 here is CASSWGQGSRIDEQFF. Written as DNA, the CDR3 is TGTGCCAGCAGCTGGGGACAGGGTAGTAGAATTGATGAGCAGTTCTTC.

This clonotype was seen a handful of times. This chain joins TRBV12-3 or TRBV12-4 and TRBJ1-2, with D uncertain. The CDR3 totals 12 residues. The V end lost 7 bases, the J end lost 3 bases, and 9 bases lay between the germline ends. CDR3 region: CASTLGYYGYTF. CDR3 coding DNA: TGTGCCAGCACTTTGGGGTACTATGGCTACACCTTC.

The V gene is TRBV28, the J gene TRBJ2-7, with 7 positions matching TRBD1. Germline V gene lookup returns CDR1 MDHEN and CDR2 SYDVKM. CDR3 size: 15 residues. With 4 bases clipped from V and 7 bases from J, the junction kept 13 bases outside the gene matches. CDR3: CASSYSQGSRGEQYV. The CDR3 DNA follows: TGTGCCAGCAGTTATAGTCAGGGCTCCAGGGGGGAGCAGTACGTC.

This clonotype was picked up one time. The rearrangement links TRBV7-2 to TRBJ2-7; 7 positions match TRBD1. V lost 0 bases to trimming and J lost 2 bases; unmatched junction nucleotides: 4. From germline, CDR1 is SGHTA and CDR2 FQGNSA. This CDR3 is 15 amino acids long. The CDR3 DNA reads as TGTGCCAGCAGCTTAGCGGGGACAGACCCCTACGAGCAGTACTTC. Protein product: CASSLAGTDPYEQYF.

There are many counts of this clonotype. This chain uses TRBV11-3 with TRBJ2-1; TRBD1 or TRBD2 may be the D gene (5 bases each). This CDR3 is 15 amino acids long. The V and J ends lost 2 bases and 4 bases respectively, with 12 bases between them. Germline values: CDR1 SGHNT, CDR2 YENEEA. CDR3 in amino acids: CASSLRGDLYNEQFF. The CDR3 region has the DNA TGTGCCAGCAGCTTAAGGGGAGACCTTTACAATGAGCAGTTCTTC. The full variable domain, in which reference TRBV11-3 and TRBJ2-1 provide the parts outside the CDR3, is EAGVVQSPRYKIIEKKQPVAFWCNPISGHNTLYWYLQNLGQGPELLIRYENEEAVDDSQLPKDRFSAERLKGVDSTLKIQPAELGDSAVYLCASSLRGDLYNEQFFGPGTRLTVL.

Sample share makes this clonotype medium-sized (0.01 to 0.1%). This rearrangement joins TRBV7-3 to TRBJ1-1; possibly TRBD1 for D (6 bases). This CDR3 region has 13 residues. V was clipped by 6 bases and J by 10 bases, with 18 bases between them. From germline, CDR1 is SGHTA and CDR2 FQGTGA. CDR3 protein: CASSLERGRTAFF. DNA of the CDR3: TGTGCCAGCAGTCTCGAACGGGGGCGGACAGCTTTCTTT.

Only a few counts were recorded for this clonotype. The chain combines TRBV5-1 with TRBJ2-1; D is perhaps TRBD2 (5 bases). With 0 bases removed from V and 8 bases from J, the gap between germline ends came to 12 bases. This CDR3 has 14 amino acids. Germline V gene sequence: CDR1 SGHRS, CDR2 YFSETQ. The CDR3 protein is CASSLGTGRDEQFF. The CDR3 DNA is TGCGCCAGCAGCTTGGGTACGGGAAGGGATGAGCAGTTCTTC.